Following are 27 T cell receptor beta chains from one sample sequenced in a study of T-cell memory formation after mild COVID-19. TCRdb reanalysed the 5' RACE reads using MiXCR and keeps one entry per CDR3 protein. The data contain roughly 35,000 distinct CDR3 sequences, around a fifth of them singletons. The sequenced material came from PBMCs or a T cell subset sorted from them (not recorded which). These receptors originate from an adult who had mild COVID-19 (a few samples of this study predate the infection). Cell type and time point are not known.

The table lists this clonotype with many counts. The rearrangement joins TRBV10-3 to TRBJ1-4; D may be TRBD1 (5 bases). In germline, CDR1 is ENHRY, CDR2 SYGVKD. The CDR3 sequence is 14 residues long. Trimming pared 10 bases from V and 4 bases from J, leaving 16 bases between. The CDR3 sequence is CANFSGRDNEKLFF. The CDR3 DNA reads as TGTGCCAATTTTTCGGGCAGGGATAATGAAAAACTGTTTTTT.

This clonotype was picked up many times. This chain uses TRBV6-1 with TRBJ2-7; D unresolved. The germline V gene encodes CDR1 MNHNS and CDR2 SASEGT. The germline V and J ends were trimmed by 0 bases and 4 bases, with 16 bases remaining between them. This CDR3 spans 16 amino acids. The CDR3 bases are TGTGCCAGCAGTGAAGCTCCCCCGCCTCTCGGTTACGAGCAGTACTTC. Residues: CASSEAPPPLGYEQYF.

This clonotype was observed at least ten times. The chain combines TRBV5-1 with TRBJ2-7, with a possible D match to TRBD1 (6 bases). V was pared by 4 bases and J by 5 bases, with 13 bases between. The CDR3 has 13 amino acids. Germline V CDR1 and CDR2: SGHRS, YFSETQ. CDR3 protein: CASSQGQSNEQYF. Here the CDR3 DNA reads TGCGCCAGCAGCCAGGGACAATCTAACGAGCAGTACTTC.

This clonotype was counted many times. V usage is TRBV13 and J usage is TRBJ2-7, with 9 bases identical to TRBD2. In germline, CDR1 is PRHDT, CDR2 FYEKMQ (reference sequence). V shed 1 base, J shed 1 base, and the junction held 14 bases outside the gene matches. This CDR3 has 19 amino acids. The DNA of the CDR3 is TGTGCCAGCAGCTTAGAAGGTCTAGGGCAAGGACTAGCGTCCTACGAGCAGTACTTC. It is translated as CASSLEGLGQGLASYEQYF.

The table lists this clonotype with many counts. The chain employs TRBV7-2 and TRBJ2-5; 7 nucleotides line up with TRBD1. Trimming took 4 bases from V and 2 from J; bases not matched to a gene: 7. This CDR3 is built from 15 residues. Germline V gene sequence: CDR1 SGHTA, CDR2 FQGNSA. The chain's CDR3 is CASSWGGQVQETQYF. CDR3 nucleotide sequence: TGTGCCAGCAGCTGGGGCGGACAGGTACAAGAGACCCAGTACTTC.

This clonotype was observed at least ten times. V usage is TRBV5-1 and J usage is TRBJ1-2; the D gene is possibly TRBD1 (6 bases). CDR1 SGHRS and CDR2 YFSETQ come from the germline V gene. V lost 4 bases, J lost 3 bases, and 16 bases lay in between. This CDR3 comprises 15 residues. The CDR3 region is CASSPRSGGYYGYTF. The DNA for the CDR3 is TGCGCCAGCAGCCCCAGATCGGGGGGCTACTATGGCTACACCTTC.

The CDR3 DNA follows: TGCAGTGCTAGAGCTCCGGGACAGGGCAGATTTTCTTCTTACAATGAGCAGTTCTTC. Its translation: CSARAPGQGRFSSYNEQFF. J is TRBJ2-1 and V is TRBV20-1; 9 bases map to TRBD1. Unmatched junction bases numbered 17, after V lost 1 base and J lost 4 bases. Germline-derived CDR1 and CDR2 are DFQATT and SNEGSKA (reference sequence). This CDR3 spans 19 amino acids.

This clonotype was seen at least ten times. The CDR3: CASSLGHPTDTQYF. CDR3 in DNA: TGTGCCAGCAGCCTCGGACATCCCACAGATACGCAGTATTTT. This chain uses TRBV7-2 with TRBJ2-3; D is perhaps TRBD1 (5 bases). V lost 5 bases to trimming and J lost 2 bases, with 11 bases between them. Germline V gene data show CDR1 as SGHTA and CDR2 as FQGNSA. The CDR3 consists of 14 residues.

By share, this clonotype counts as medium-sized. CDR3 DNA sequence: TGTGCCAGCAGTCCGTGGACAGGGGGCAATGAGCAGTACTTC. This encodes CASSPWTGGNEQYF. This sequence joins TRBV12-3 or TRBV12-4 and TRBJ2-7; TRBD1 matches 11 bases. CDR3 length: 14 residues. The trim removed 5 bases at V and 7 bases at J, leaving 7 bases unmatched.

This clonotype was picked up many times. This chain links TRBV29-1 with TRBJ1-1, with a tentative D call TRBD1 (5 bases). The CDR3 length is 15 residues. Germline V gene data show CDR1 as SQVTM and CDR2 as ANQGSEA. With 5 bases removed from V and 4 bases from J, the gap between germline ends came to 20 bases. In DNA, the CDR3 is TGCAGCGTTCTCGGGCGGCAAGGCGGGGGCACTGAAGCTTTCTTT. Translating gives CSVLGRQGGGTEAFF. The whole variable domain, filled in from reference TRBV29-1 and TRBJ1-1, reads SAVISQKPSRDICQRGTSLTIQCQVDSQVTMMFWYRQQPGQSLTLIATANQGSEATYESGFVIDKFPISRPNLTFSTLTVSNMSPEDSSIYLCSVLGRQGGGTEAFFGQGTRLTVV.

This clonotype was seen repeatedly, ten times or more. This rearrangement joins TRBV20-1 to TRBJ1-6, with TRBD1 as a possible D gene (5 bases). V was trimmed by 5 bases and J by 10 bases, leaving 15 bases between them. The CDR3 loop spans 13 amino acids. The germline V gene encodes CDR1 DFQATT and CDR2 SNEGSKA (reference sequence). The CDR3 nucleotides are TGCAGTGCTCCACCGGGACCCGGGTCACCCCTCCACTTT. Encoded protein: CSAPPGPGSPLHF.

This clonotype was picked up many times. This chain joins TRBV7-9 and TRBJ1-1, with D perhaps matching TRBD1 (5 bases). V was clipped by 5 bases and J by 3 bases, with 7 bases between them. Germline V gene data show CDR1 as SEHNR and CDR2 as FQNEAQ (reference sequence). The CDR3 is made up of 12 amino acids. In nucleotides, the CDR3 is TGTGCCAGCAGCCTCAGGGACACTGAAGCTTTCTTT. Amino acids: CASSLRDTEAFF.

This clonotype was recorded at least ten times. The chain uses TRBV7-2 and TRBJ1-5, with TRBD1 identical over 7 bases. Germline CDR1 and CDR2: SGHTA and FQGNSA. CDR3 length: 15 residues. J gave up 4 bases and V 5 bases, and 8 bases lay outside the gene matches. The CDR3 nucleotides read TGTGCCAGCAGCCTTACAGGGGTCCTGAATCAGCCCCAGCATTTT. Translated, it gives CASSLTGVLNQPQHF.

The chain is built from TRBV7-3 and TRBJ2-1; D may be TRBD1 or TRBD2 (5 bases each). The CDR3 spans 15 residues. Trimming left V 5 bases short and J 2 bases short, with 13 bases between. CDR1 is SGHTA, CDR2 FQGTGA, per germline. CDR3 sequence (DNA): TGTGCCAGCAGCGCAAACATGGGACCCTACAATGAGCAGTTCTTC. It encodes CASSANMGPYNEQFF.

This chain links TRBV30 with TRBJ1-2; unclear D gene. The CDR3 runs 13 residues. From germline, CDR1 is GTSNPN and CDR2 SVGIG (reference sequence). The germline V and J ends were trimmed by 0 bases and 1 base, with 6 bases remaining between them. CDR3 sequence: CAWSVSVNYGYTF. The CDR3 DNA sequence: TGTGCCTGGAGTGTGTCAGTTAACTATGGCTACACCTTC.

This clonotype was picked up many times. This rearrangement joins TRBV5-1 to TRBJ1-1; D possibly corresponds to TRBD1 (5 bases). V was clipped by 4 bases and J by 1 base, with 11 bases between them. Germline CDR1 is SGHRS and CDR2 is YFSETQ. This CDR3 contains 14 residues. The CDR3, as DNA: TGCGCCAGCAGCAGGGACGGACAGAACACTGAAGCTTTCTTT. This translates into CASSRDGQNTEAFF.

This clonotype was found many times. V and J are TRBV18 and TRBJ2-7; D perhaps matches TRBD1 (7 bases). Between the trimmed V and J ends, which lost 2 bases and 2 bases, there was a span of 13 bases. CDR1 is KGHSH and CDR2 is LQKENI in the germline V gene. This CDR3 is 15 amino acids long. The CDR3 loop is CASSPRQGGAYEQYF. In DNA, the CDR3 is TGTGCCAGCTCACCAAGGCAGGGGGGAGCCTACGAGCAGTACTTC.

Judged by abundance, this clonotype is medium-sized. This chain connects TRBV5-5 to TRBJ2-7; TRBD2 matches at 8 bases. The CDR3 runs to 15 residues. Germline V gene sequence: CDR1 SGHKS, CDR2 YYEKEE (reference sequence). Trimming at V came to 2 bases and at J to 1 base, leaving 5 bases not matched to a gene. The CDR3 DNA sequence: TGTGCCAGCAGCTTTCTCGGGGGGGATTCCTACGAGCAGTACTTC. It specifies CASSFLGGDSYEQYF.

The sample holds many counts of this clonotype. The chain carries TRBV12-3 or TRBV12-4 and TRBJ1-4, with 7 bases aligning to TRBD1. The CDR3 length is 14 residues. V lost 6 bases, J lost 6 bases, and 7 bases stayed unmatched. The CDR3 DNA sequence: TGTGCCAGCAGGAGACAGGGAATAGATGAAAAACTGTTTTTT. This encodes CASRRQGIDEKLFF.

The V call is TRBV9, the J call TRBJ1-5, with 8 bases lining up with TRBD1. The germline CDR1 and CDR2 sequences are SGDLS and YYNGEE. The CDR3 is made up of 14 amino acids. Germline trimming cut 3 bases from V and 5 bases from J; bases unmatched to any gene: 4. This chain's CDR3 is CASSAGQGHQPQHF. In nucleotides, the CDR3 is TGTGCCAGCAGCGCCGGACAGGGTCATCAGCCCCAGCATTTT.

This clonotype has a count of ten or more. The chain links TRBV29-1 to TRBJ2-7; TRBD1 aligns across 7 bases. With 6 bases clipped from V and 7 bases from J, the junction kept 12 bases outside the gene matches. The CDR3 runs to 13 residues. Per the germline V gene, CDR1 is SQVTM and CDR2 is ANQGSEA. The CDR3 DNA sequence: TGCAGCGTCTCAGGGGGACAATACGCGGAGCAGTACTTC. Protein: CSVSGGQYAEQYF.

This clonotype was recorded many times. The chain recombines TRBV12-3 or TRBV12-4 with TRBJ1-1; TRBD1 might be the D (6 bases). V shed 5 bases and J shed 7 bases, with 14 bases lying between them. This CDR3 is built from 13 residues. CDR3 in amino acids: CASSKQGENEAFF. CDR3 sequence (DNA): TGTGCCAGCAGTAAACAGGGTGAAAATGAAGCTTTCTTT.

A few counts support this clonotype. The CDR3 region has the DNA TGCGCCAGCAGCCAAGCTCCAGGGATCTCCTATAATTCACCCCTCCACTTT. Translating it yields CASSQAPGISYNSPLHF. The genes are TRBV4-1 and TRBJ1-6; D may be TRBD1 (5 bases). Between the trimmed V and J ends, which lost 1 base and 0 bases, there was a span of 10 bases. The CDR3 is made up of 17 amino acids. CDR1 and CDR2 from the germline V gene are MGHRA and YSYEKL.

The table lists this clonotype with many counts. This chain's CDR3 is CASSQEGAGGETQYF. Here the CDR3 DNA reads TGCGCCAGCAGCCAAGAAGGGGCAGGGGGAGAGACCCAGTACTTC. The chain uses TRBV4-1 and TRBJ2-5; TRBD1 matches at 7 bases. CDR3 size: 15 residues. J was trimmed by 4 bases and V by 0 bases; bases with no gene match: 5. Germline CDR1 reads MGHRA; CDR2 reads YSYEKL.

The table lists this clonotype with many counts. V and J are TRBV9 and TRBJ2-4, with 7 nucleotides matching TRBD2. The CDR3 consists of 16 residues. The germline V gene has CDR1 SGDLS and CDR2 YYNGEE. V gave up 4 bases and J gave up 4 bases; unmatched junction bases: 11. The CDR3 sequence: CASSPQGWGGKNIQYF. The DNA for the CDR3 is TGTGCCAGCAGCCCCCAAGGGTGGGGGGGTAAAAACATTCAGTACTTC.

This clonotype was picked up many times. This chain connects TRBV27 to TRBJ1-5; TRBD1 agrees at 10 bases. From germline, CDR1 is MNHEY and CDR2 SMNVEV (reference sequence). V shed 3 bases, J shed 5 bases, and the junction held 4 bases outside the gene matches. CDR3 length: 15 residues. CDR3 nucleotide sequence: TGTGCCAGCAGTTTGTGGGGGACAGGGGATCAGCCCCAGCATTTT. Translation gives CASSLWGTGDQPQHF.

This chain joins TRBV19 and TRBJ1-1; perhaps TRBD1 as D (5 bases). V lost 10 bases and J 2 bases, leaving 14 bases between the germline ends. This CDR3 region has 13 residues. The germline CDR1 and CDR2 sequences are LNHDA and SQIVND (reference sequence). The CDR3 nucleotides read TGTGCCACCTCAGACAGACTCAACACTGAAGCTTTCTTT. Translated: CATSDRLNTEAFF. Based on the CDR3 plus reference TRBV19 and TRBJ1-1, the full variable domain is DGGITQSPKYLFRKEGQNVTLSCEQNLNHDAMYWYRQDPGQGLRLIYYSQIVNDFQKGDIAEGYSVSREKKESFPLTVTSAQKNPTAFYLCATSDRLNTEAFFGQGTRLTVV.